The TCR beta chain under discussion was sequenced for a study of T cell changes during pregnancy in multiple sclerosis. Measured with immunoSEQ multiplex PCR; TCRdb has only the in-frame clones, and not every one. This sample has approximately 30,000 clones, with around 91% found just once. This clone was seen just once. The clonotype originates from a female donor in good health, enrolled as a control in a pregnancy study. The input for sequencing was CD8+ T cells from peripheral blood mononuclear cells, taken in the second trimester of pregnancy.

Here the CDR3 reads CASSADTETQYF. For the CDR3, the DNA is TGTGCCAGCAGTGCTGACACAGAGACCCAGTACTTC. The chain combines TRBV27 with TRBJ2-5, with D unresolved. Germline-derived CDR1 and CDR2 are MNHEY and SMNVEV (reference sequence). The CDR3 runs to 12 residues. The V gene lost 5 bases and the J gene lost 4 bases, with 8 bases spanning the gap.